The sequence of this T cell receptor (beta chain) was determined in a study of T cell repertoires in cytomegalovirus infection. Study details: Matching HLA type and CMV infection were both indicated by public TCR beta signatures. Study-wide points: Cumulative frequency of public TCR beta families picked out carriers of CMV plus the relevant HLA. Dominating the ex vivo response were HLA-C-restricted CMV-specific TCR beta clonotypes.

V lost 9 bases to trimming and J lost 7 bases; unmatched junction nucleotides: 17. Looked up from germline, CDR1 is ENHRY and CDR2 is SYGVKD. This CDR3 comprises 16 residues. TCRdb re-called the reads with MiXCR, one entry per CDR3 protein. The table lists about 140,000 distinct CDR3 sequences, about 6% of them singletons. This clonotype was found many times. Its antigen is unidentified. This sequence joins TRBV10-3 and TRBJ2-1; TRBD2 matches at 8 bases. The sample comprised PBMCs. This sequence was found in a human donor in good health (CMV status not recorded). Some clones in this sample may be carry-over from other donors' samples. CDR3 DNA sequence: TGTGCCATAAAACCGGGACTAGAGGTCAGCGCAAATGAGCAGTTCTTC. It codes for CAIKPGLEVSANEQFF.